What follows are 5 T cell receptor beta chains derived from one specimen sequenced in a study of vaccination effects on CD4 cells after COVID-19. Method: immunoSEQ multiplex PCR; TCRdb's copy keeps in-frame clones and lacks some. The profile covers approximately 30,000 clones, with roughly 67% appearing a single time and about 8.7% taken by the ten largest. For these receptors, no antigen is known. In the ViraFEST assay, antigen-specific CD4+ clonotypes were identified by expansion after peptide-pool stimulation. When around 9 days of culture had elapsed, CD4+ T cells were isolated. All participants had two doses of either the BNT162b2 or mRNA-1273 vaccine. Sequences were derived from CD4+ T cells from PBMCs cultured with SARS-CoV-2 spike peptides, sampled after COVID-19 vaccination. The receptors originated from a human donor who received a COVID-19 vaccine.

V usage is TRBV2 and J usage is TRBJ1-6; D is undetermined. Germline CDR1 SNHLY, CDR2 FYNNEI. Trimming took 4 bases from V and 3 from J, leaving 10 bases between them. The CDR3 sequence is 15 residues long. The CDR3 is CASSGTASYNSPLHF. DNA for the CDR3: TGTGCCAGCAGTGGGACGGCCAGCTATAATTCACCCCTCCACTTT. The full variable domain, rest sourced from reference TRBV2 and TRBJ1-6, is EPEVTQTPSHQVTQMGQEVILRCVPISNHLYFYWYRQILGQKVEFLVSFYNNEISEKSEIFDDQFSVERPDGSNFTLKIRSTKLEDSAMYFCASSGTASYNSPLHFGNGTRLTVT.

This chain joins TRBV2 and TRBJ1-6; no reliable D call. The V gene lost 4 bases and the J gene lost 11 bases, with 6 bases spanning the gap. Germline V CDR1 and CDR2: SNHLY, FYNNEI. The CDR3 sequence is 11 residues long. Written as DNA, the CDR3 is TGTGCCAGCAGTGTGAGGGCACCCCTCCACTTT. Translation: CASSVRAPLHF.

J is TRBJ2-7 and V is TRBV13; D is tentatively TRBD1 or TRBD2 (6 bases each). The CDR3 is 14 residues long. CDR1 and CDR2 (germline): PRHDT, FYEKMQ (reference sequence). V gave up 5 bases and J gave up 4 bases, with 15 bases separating them. Here the CDR3 reads CASSGGRGSYEQYF. The CDR3 DNA is TGTGCCAGCAGCGGGGGGCGGGGATCATACGAGCAGTACTTC.

This clone was detected only once. This chain links TRBV11-2 with TRBJ1-2, with 9 nucleotides matching TRBD1. Losses at the gene ends were 3 bases for V and 7 bases for J; bases not matched to a gene: 6. Germline V lookup: CDR1 SGHAT, CDR2 FQNNGV. The CDR3 loop spans 14 amino acids. CDR3 residues: CASSLTGGPIGYTF. CDR3 coding DNA: TGTGCCAGCAGCTTGACAGGGGGGCCTATTGGCTACACCTTC.

The CDR3 DNA reads TGTGCCAGCACCCGGACTACCGACTATACGCAGTATTTT. Amino acids: CASTRTTDYTQYF. The chain recombines TRBV2 with TRBJ2-3; a possible D gene is TRBD2 (6 bases). CDR3 length equals 13 residues. Per germline, CDR1 SNHLY and CDR2 FYNNEI. V was trimmed by 7 bases and J by 7 bases, leaving 15 bases between them. Supplemented by reference TRBV2 and TRBJ2-3, the full variable domain reads EPEVTQTPSHQVTQMGQEVILRCVPISNHLYFYWYRQILGQKVEFLVSFYNNEISEKSEIFDDQFSVERPDGSNFTLKIRSTKLEDSAMYFCASTRTTDYTQYFGPGTRLTVL.